One sample yielded the 18 T cell receptor beta chains listed below, sequenced in a study of cytomegalovirus exposure and HLA in healthy donors. Amplification used 60 Vbeta primers and 13 Jbeta primers. Assay: immunoSEQ multiplex PCR; the TCRdb copy retains only in-frame clones and omits some. The repertoire consists of 150,000 to 200,000 clones, with 65% to 80% occurring once and the leading ten covering 4% to 5%. The sequenced sample was PBMCs. The receptor source for this set is a man aged 18 to 29 in good health and CMV-seropositive.

In nucleotides, the CDR3 is TGTGCCAGCAGCCCCAACAGGGGAGATACCGGGGAGCTGTTTTTT. As protein: CASSPNRGDTGELFF. This sequence joins TRBV5-4 and TRBJ2-2, with 7 nucleotides matching TRBD1. J was trimmed by 5 bases and V by 4 bases; bases with no gene match: 8. The CDR3 is made up of 15 amino acids. The germline V gene encodes CDR1 SGHNT and CDR2 YYREEE (reference sequence).

The V and J genes are TRBV10-2 and TRBJ1-4, with 12 bases lining up with TRBD1. V gave up 4 bases and J gave up 2 bases; unmatched junction bases: 2. The CDR3 covers 16 residues. Germline-derived CDR1 and CDR2 are WSHSY and SAAADI. CDR3: CASSGDRGPTNEKLFF. In DNA, the CDR3 is TGCGCCAGCAGTGGGGACAGGGGGCCGACTAATGAAAAACTGTTTTTT.

This chain connects TRBV11-2 to TRBJ2-3, with 11 bases identical to TRBD2. This CDR3 is 18 amino acids long. Unmatched junction bases numbered 14, after V lost 5 bases and J lost 4 bases. In germline, CDR1 is SGHAT, CDR2 FQNNGV. CDR3 loop: CASSEGSGGAGLADTQYF. CDR3 bases: TGTGCCAGCAGCGAGGGTAGCGGGGGGGCCGGATTAGCAGATACGCAGTATTTT.

The chain employs TRBV6-1 and TRBJ1-1; D gene ambiguous. This CDR3 is 13 amino acids long. Trimming removed 7 bases from V and 5 bases from J, with 14 bases in between. Germline assignment: CDR1 MNHNS and CDR2 SASEGT. DNA for the CDR3: TGTGCCAGCACCGAACTCTGGCGGACTGAAGCTTTCTTT. This codes for CASTELWRTEAFF.

The rearrangement joins TRBV30 to TRBJ1-1; D is unclear. This CDR3 is built from 13 residues. Trimming stripped 0 bases from V and 6 bases from J, with 11 bases between. Germline CDR1 GTSNPN, CDR2 SVGIG (reference sequence). In DNA form, the CDR3 reads TGTGCCTGGAGTGTACCGGGGTCGGCTGAAGCTTTCTTT. It encodes CAWSVPGSAEAFF. Full variable domain (rest looked up from reference TRBV30 and TRBJ1-1): SQTIHQWPATLVQPVGSPLSLECTVEGTSNPNLYWYRQAAGRGLQLLFYSVGIGQISSEVPQNLSASRPQDRQFILSSKKLLLSDSGFYLCAWSVPGSAEAFFGQGTRLTVV.

V and J are TRBV27 and TRBJ1-2; TRBD1 agrees at 9 bases. The junction had 11 bases not matched to a gene; V was cut back by 0 bases and J by 6 bases. The CDR3 contains 17 residues. Germline CDR1 is MNHEY and CDR2 is SMNVEV (reference sequence). The CDR3 DNA is TGTGCCAGCAGTTTATCCCCAGGGGGGACAGGGTCTAATGGCTACACCTTC. Amino acid sequence: CASSLSPGGTGSNGYTF.

The CDR3 protein is CASSSQAGGYPGELFF. The CDR3 DNA reads TGTGCCAGCAGCTCCCAAGCGGGGGGGTATCCCGGGGAGCTGTTTTTT. This chain uses TRBV5-4 with TRBJ2-2, with 10 bases identical to TRBD2. The trim removed 3 bases at V and 6 bases at J, leaving 8 bases unmatched. The CDR3 is 16 residues long. Germline CDR1 and CDR2: SGHNT and YYREEE (reference sequence).

This clone was counted a single time. The chain employs TRBV2 and TRBJ2-7, with a tentative D call TRBD2 (6 bases). In germline, CDR1 is SNHLY, CDR2 FYNNEI. Trimming removed 9 bases from V and 4 bases from J, with 13 bases in between. This CDR3 contains 12 residues. CDR3 sequence: CASDSGVYEQYV. The CDR3 region has the DNA TGTGCCAGTGATTCGGGAGTTTACGAGCAGTACGTC.

This chain's CDR3 is CASRSGVEGYTF. The CDR3 coding sequence is TGTGCCAGTCGTTCAGGGGTAGAAGGCTACACCTTC. This chain links TRBV19 with TRBJ1-2, with a weak D call TRBD1 (6 bases). V was pared by 8 bases and J by 8 bases, with 15 bases between. The CDR3 totals 12 residues. Germline V gene data show CDR1 as LNHDA and CDR2 as SQIVND (reference sequence).

The V gene is TRBV29-1, the J gene TRBJ2-5; 11 nucleotides match TRBD2. Germline loops: CDR1 SQVTM, CDR2 ANQGSEA. The CDR3 spans 15 residues. The V gene end was trimmed by 4 bases and the J gene end by 5 bases; junction bases not matched to a gene: 9. CDR3 sequence reads: CSVGGSGGAGETQYF. The CDR3 bases are TGCAGCGTTGGAGGTAGCGGGGGGGCCGGGGAGACCCAGTACTTC.

The chain employs TRBV19 and TRBJ2-5; 8 bases align to TRBD2. The junction had 7 bases not matched to a gene; V was cut back by 3 bases and J by 1 base. There are 16 residues in the CDR3. The germline V gene encodes CDR1 LNHDA and CDR2 SQIVND (reference sequence). The DNA of the CDR3 is TGTGCCAGTAGTATGGCCAGCGGGAGTCCCCAAGAGACCCAGTACTTC. Translation: CASSMASGSPQETQYF.

V gene TRBV5-6 combines with J gene TRBJ2-1, with TRBD1 as a possible D gene (6 bases). The CDR3 has 13 amino acids. Per germline, CDR1 SGHDT and CDR2 YYEEEE. Deletions cut 1 base from V and 13 bases from J, with 15 bases between. DNA for the CDR3: TGTGCCAGCAGCTTGAACGTTGACAGGCCTCAGTTCTTC. Translated, it gives CASSLNVDRPQFF.

This chain uses TRBV11-3 with TRBJ2-2; tentative D call: TRBD2 (7 bases). The germline gives CDR1 SGHNT, CDR2 YENEEA. CDR3 length: 15 residues. Trimming removed 5 bases from V and 3 bases from J, with 13 bases in between. CDR3 in amino acids: CASSPGGHYTGELFF. The CDR3 DNA follows: TGTGCCAGCAGCCCGGGGGGACATTACACCGGGGAGCTGTTTTTT.

V gene TRBV10-3 combines with J gene TRBJ2-3, with D uncertain. CDR3 size: 13 residues. Germline assignment: CDR1 ENHRY and CDR2 SYGVKD. With 11 bases removed from V and 2 bases from J, the gap between germline ends came to 14 bases. DNA of the CDR3: TGTGCCGTTAGATTTAGCTACACAGATACGCAGTATTTT. Its translation: CAVRFSYTDTQYF.

CDR3 sequence: CASSLYGEGEQYV. The CDR3 nucleotides are TGTGCCAGCAGCTTATATGGGGAGGGCGAGCAGTACGTC. The chain employs TRBV7-9 and TRBJ2-7; 7 nucleotides line up with TRBD2. V was clipped by 2 bases and J by 6 bases; unmatched bases: 4. The CDR3 has 13 residues. Per the germline V gene, CDR1 is SEHNR and CDR2 is FQNEAQ (reference sequence).

The V gene is TRBV23-1, the J gene TRBJ1-6; 9 bases match TRBD1. TRBV23-1 is an open reading frame whose function is uncertain. CDR3 size: 17 residues. Germline trimming cut 0 bases from V and 9 bases from J; bases unmatched to any gene: 9. This CDR3 reads CASSQSDRGRLGSPLHF. The DNA for the CDR3 is TGCGCCAGCAGTCAATCGGACAGGGGCCGACTTGGTTCACCCCTCCACTTT.

The chain recombines TRBV6-1 with TRBJ1-2, with D tentatively TRBD1 (5 bases). CDR3 length: 16 amino acids. From germline, CDR1 is MNHNS and CDR2 SASEGT. Trimming pared 0 bases from V and 0 bases from J, leaving 11 bases between. DNA for the CDR3: TGTGCCAGCAGTGAAGCCCGGACACTGGCTAACTATGGCTACACCTTC. Its translation is CASSEARTLANYGYTF.

This clone has a handful of counts. The V and J genes are TRBV5-1 and TRBJ1-1, with a possible D match to TRBD1 (5 bases). Germline assignment: CDR1 SGHRS and CDR2 YFSETQ. Between the trimmed V and J ends, which lost 0 bases and 4 bases, there was a span of 10 bases. This CDR3 is 14 amino acids long. The CDR3 loop is CASSLGPGGTEAFF. CDR3 DNA sequence: TGCGCCAGCAGCTTGGGGCCCGGGGGCACTGAAGCTTTCTTT.